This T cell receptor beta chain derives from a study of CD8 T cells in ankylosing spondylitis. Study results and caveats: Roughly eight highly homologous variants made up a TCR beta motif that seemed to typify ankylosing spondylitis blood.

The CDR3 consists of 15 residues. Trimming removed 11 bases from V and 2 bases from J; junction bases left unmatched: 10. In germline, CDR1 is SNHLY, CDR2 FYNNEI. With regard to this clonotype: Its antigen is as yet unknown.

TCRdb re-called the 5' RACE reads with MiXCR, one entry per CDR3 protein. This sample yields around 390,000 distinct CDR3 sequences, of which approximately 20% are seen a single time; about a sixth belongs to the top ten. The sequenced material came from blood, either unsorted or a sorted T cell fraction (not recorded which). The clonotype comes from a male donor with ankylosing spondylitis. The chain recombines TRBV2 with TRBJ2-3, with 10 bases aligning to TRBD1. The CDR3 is CAPGTGVLSTDTQYF. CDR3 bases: TGTGCCCCGGGGACAGGGGTCCTGTCCACAGATACGCAGTATTTT.